This T cell receptor beta chain was found in a study of Ad26.COV2.S vaccination and SARS-CoV-2 variants. Study-level information: Into the muscle, Ad26.COV2.S was dosed once or twice, 56 days apart.

With 2 bases removed from V and 3 bases from J, the gap between germline ends came to 20 bases. Germline V gene sequence: CDR1 MGHRA, CDR2 YSYEKL. CDR3 length: 17 amino acids. Broader study findings: In TCR breadth and depth analyses, total T cell responses may have been underestimated.

Assay: immunoSEQ multiplex PCR; the TCRdb copy retains only in-frame clones and omits some. The table includes about 680,000 clones, 89% detected once. As for this clone: The antigen remains undetermined.

Treatment: roughly 18 received Ad26.COV2.S at low or high dose, single or two shots; 5 received placebo; per-sample allocation not given. Samples analyzed were those drawn on day 63 after the first vaccine or placebo injection. Based in Boston, the donor was an adult of 18-55 years. An Ad26 vector was used to express Wuhan-strain SARS-CoV-2 spike as the vaccine. The source was peripheral blood, collected in a trial of Ad26.COV2.S vaccine versus placebo. This receptor was taken from a person between 18 and 60 years old who received the Ad26.COV2.S COVID-19 vaccine or a placebo. This chain connects TRBV4-1 to TRBJ2-7; a weak D match, TRBD2 (5 bases). This chain's CDR3 is CASSQPPREGGSYEQYF. CDR3 coding DNA: TGCGCCAGCAGCCAACCCCCCCGAGAAGGAGGCAGCTACGAGCAGTACTTC.